This T cell receptor beta chain was recovered during a study of PD-1 blockade in mismatch repair-deficient tumors. Trimming stripped 6 bases from V and 3 bases from J, with 12 bases between. Germline V gives CDR1 MNHEY, CDR2 SVGAGI. The CDR3 is 13 amino acids. The time point: roughly 11-day in vitro stimulation with candidate neoantigen peptide 6. The TCR-sequenced patients were a few responders to pembrolizumab. Cells were stimulated roughly 10 days with each of six to eight ELISpot-reactive neoantigens. Study-wide findings and caveats: Tumor-resident clones, often absent from pretreatment blood, expanded after pembrolizumab and then contracted.

Generated by immunoSEQ multiplex PCR, the TCRdb table keeps only in-frame clones and is missing some. The sample contains roughly 13,000 clones, around 83% of which appear only once. Comment on this clone: The antigen is undetermined.

This sequence originates from an adult with mismatch repair-deficient cancer. The V call is TRBV6-5, the J call TRBJ2-7; D is undetermined. The sample in question was cells cultured in vitro, obtained from a patient treated with pembrolizumab. In nucleotides, the CDR3 is TGTGCCAGCAGCTTAGGACCTAACTACGAGCAGTACTTC. This sequence encodes CASSLGPNYEQYF.